Following are 15 T cell receptor beta chains from one sample sequenced in a study of cytomegalovirus exposure and HLA in healthy donors. Both 60 Vbeta primers and 13 Jbeta primers went into the PCR. Produced via immunoSEQ multiplex PCR; TCRdb's table is partial and in-frame only. The repertoire holds 110,000 to 150,000 clones, with 65% to 80% as singletons. The sample was PBMCs. Source of these receptors: a woman in her forties or fifties in good health and CMV-seropositive.

This CDR3 reads CASSPRTANSPLHF. The DNA for the CDR3 is TGTGCCAGCAGCCCGCGGACAGCAAATTCACCCCTCCACTTT. The chain uses TRBV5-4 and TRBJ1-6; a weak D match, TRBD1 (6 bases). V dropped 4 bases and J dropped 7 bases, with 12 bases sitting between them. CDR1 and CDR2 (germline): SGHNT, YYREEE (reference sequence). The CDR3 is 14 amino acids. Based on the CDR3 plus reference TRBV5-4 and TRBJ1-6, the full variable domain is ETGVTQSPTHLIKTRGQQVTLRCSSQSGHNTVSWYQQALGQGPQFIFQYYREEENGRGNFPPRFSGLQFPNYSSELNVNALELDDSALYLCASSPRTANSPLHFGNGTRLTVT.

The V call is TRBV11-3, the J call TRBJ2-1, with TRBD2 matching 9 bases. The germline CDR1 and CDR2 sequences are SGHNT and YENEEA. J was trimmed by 2 bases and V by 5 bases; bases with no gene match: 1. CDR3 length: 14 amino acids. This CDR3 reads CASSKRGAYNEQFF. CDR3 nucleotides: TGTGCCAGCAGCAAGCGGGGGGCCTACAATGAGCAGTTCTTC. Combining the CDR3 with reference TRBV11-3 and TRBJ2-1 gives the whole variable domain EAGVVQSPRYKIIEKKQPVAFWCNPISGHNTLYWYLQNLGQGPELLIRYENEEAVDDSQLPKDRFSAERLKGVDSTLKIQPAELGDSAVYLCASSKRGAYNEQFFGPGTRLTVL.

This chain links TRBV5-6 with TRBJ2-5, with a weak D call TRBD1 (6 bases). The CDR3 has 14 residues. Trimming shortened V by 5 bases and J by 3 bases, and 14 bases separated the two germline ends. Germline V gene data show CDR1 as SGHDT and CDR2 as YYEEEE. The CDR3 nucleotides are TGTGCCAGCAGTTTTGGACAGCCTGAAGAGACCCAGTACTTC. It yields the protein CASSFGQPEETQYF.

This clone appeared a single time. This chain links TRBV19 with TRBJ1-6, with D possibly matching TRBD1 (5 bases). The CDR3 has 14 residues. The V and J ends lost 4 bases and 7 bases respectively, with 11 bases between them. Germline V gene data show CDR1 as LNHDA and CDR2 as SQIVND (reference sequence). The CDR3 bases are TGTGCCAGTAGTAAAGACAGTTTCAATTCACCCCTCCACTTT. This sequence encodes CASSKDSFNSPLHF.

This chain joins TRBV18 and TRBJ1-2, with TRBD1 identical over 8 bases. Losses at the gene ends were 0 bases for V and 5 bases for J; bases not matched to a gene: 5. This CDR3 has 15 amino acids. Per the germline V gene, CDR1 is KGHSH and CDR2 is LQKENI. The CDR3 here is CASSPPGRGLYGYTF. The DNA for the CDR3 is TGTGCCAGCTCACCACCGGGCAGGGGGCTGTATGGCTACACCTTC.

The chain uses TRBV7-2 and TRBJ2-5; 13 nucleotides match TRBD2. V shed 3 bases and J 5 bases; nucleotides not matched to a gene: 3. Germline CDR1 is SGHTA and CDR2 is FQGNSA. CDR3 length equals 15 residues. The CDR3 DNA is TGTGCCAGCAGCTTTAGGACTAGCGGGGGCGAGACCCAGTACTTC. Translating gives CASSFRTSGGETQYF.

CDR3 residues: CAWSVQGAYNEQFF. The CDR3 DNA reads TGTGCCTGGAGTGTACAGGGGGCCTACAATGAGCAGTTCTTC. V and J are TRBV30 and TRBJ2-1; 8 bases are a match to TRBD1. From germline, CDR1 is GTSNPN and CDR2 SVGIG (reference sequence). V was clipped by 0 bases and J by 2 bases; unmatched bases: 0. The CDR3 sequence is 14 residues long. Filled out from reference TRBV30 and TRBJ2-1, the complete variable domain reads SQTIHQWPATLVQPVGSPLSLECTVEGTSNPNLYWYRQAAGRGLQLLFYSVGIGQISSEVPQNLSASRPQDRQFILSSKKLLLSDSGFYLCAWSVQGAYNEQFFGPGTRLTVL.

The gene calls are TRBV7-3 and TRBJ2-3; 7 nucleotides align to TRBD2. V lost 5 bases and J lost 2; bases outside the gene matches: 4. The length of the CDR3 is 14 residues. The germline CDR1 and CDR2 sequences are SGHTA and FQGTGA. CDR3 loop: CASSSGENTDTQYF. CDR3 bases: TGTGCCAGCAGCAGCGGGGAGAACACAGATACGCAGTATTTT.

V usage is TRBV28 and J usage is TRBJ1-2; no clear D gene. The CDR3 contains 11 residues. In germline, CDR1 is MDHEN, CDR2 SYDVKM. Deletions cut 6 bases from V and 4 bases from J, with 6 bases between. The CDR3 protein is CASRVGYGYTF. As DNA, the CDR3 is TGTGCCAGCAGGGTCGGCTATGGCTACACCTTC.

V gene TRBV28 combines with J gene TRBJ1-5; 8 bases are shared with TRBD1. This CDR3 is built from 14 residues. J gave up 6 bases and V 7 bases, and 8 bases lay outside the gene matches. Germline lookup yields CDR1 MDHEN and CDR2 SYDVKM. CDR3 nucleotide sequence: TGTGCCAGCACCATTGGACAGGGAAGTCAGCCCCAGCATTTT. Translation: CASTIGQGSQPQHF. The full variable domain, in which reference TRBV28 and TRBJ1-5 provide the parts outside the CDR3, is DVKVTQSSRYLVKRTGEKVFLECVQDMDHENMFWYRQDPGLGLRLIYFSYDVKMKEKGDIPEGYSVSREKKERFSLILESASTNQTSMYLCASTIGQGSQPQHFGDGTRLSIL.

V and J are TRBV19 and TRBJ2-7; tentatively, D is TRBD2 (5 bases). CDR1 and CDR2 (germline): LNHDA, SQIVND (reference sequence). This CDR3 region has 14 residues. With 1 base removed from V and 2 bases from J, the gap between germline ends came to 9 bases. The CDR3 coding sequence is TGTGCCAGTAGTATAGTGGACGGGACCTACGAGCAGTACTTC. This translates into CASSIVDGTYEQYF. The entire variable domain, with the rest obtained from reference TRBV19 and TRBJ2-7, is as follows: DGGITQSPKYLFRKEGQNVTLSCEQNLNHDAMYWYRQDPGQGLRLIYYSQIVNDFQKGDIAEGYSVSREKKESFPLTVTSAQKNPTAFYLCASSIVDGTYEQYFGPGTRLTVT.

This clone occurred a few times. V is TRBV6-4 and J is TRBJ1-6, with D tentatively TRBD1 (6 bases). Trimming cost V 2 bases and J 16 bases, with 18 bases left between them. The CDR3 loop spans 14 amino acids. Germline CDR1 is MRHNA and CDR2 is SNTAGT. This CDR3 reads CASSDGTEQGGLHF. The CDR3 DNA reads TGTGCCAGCAGTGACGGGACGGAGCAAGGGGGACTCCACTTT.

This clone was seen once. The J gene is TRBJ2-5, the V gene TRBV6-5; maybe TRBD1 (6 bases). The CDR3 has 11 amino acids. Trimming took off 2 bases at V and 11 bases at J, with 9 bases between the two ends. Germline CDR1 is MNHEY and CDR2 is SVGAGI. The CDR3 DNA reads TGTGCCAGCAGTTACAGGACAGCTCAGTACTTC. Translated, it gives CASSYRTAQYF.

J is TRBJ1-5 and V is TRBV4-1; perhaps TRBD1 as D (6 bases). Germline V gene sequence: CDR1 MGHRA, CDR2 YSYEKL. CDR3 length: 14 residues. The V end lost 4 bases, the J end lost 7 bases, and 14 bases lay between the germline ends. The CDR3: CASSPRGDGQPQHF. The DNA for the CDR3 is TGCGCCAGCAGCCCCAGGGGAGATGGCCAGCCCCAGCATTTT.

On this clone: This specimen includes other DNA sequences encoding the same CDR3. The rearrangement uses TRBV9 and TRBJ1-2, with 7 bases lining up with TRBD1. J lost 2 bases, V lost 2 bases, and 0 bases had no gene match. Germline-derived CDR1 and CDR2 are SGDLS and YYNGEE. This CDR3 comprises 13 residues. The CDR3 nucleotides are TGTGCCAGCAGCGTGGGACAGAACTATGGCTACACCTTC. It encodes CASSVGQNYGYTF.